These 20 T cell receptor beta chains were sequenced from one sample in a study of CXCR3-negative and CXCR3-positive naive CD8 T cells. Carrying UMI labels, the TRB cDNA libraries were prepared through 5' RACE. From its re-call of the 5' RACE reads, TCRdb lists each CDR3 protein once, without DNA. Its clone listing holds roughly 48,000 distinct CDR3 sequences. The specimen was memory CD8+ T cells from blood. Receptors were obtained from a human donor in good health. Some clones in this sample may be carry-over from other donors' samples.

The rearrangement links TRBV27 to TRBJ1-1. The CDR3 spans 14 residues. The V gene's germline CDR1 is MNHEY and CDR2 SMNVEV (reference sequence). The CDR3 reads CASNGMTMNTEAFF.

The rearrangement links TRBV7-9 to TRBJ2-7. The CDR3 has 12 amino acids. The V gene's germline CDR1 is SEHNR and CDR2 FQNEAQ (reference sequence). The CDR3 loop reads CASSDHDDEQYF.

This chain joins TRBV6-5 and TRBJ1-5. Per germline, CDR1 MNHEY and CDR2 SVGAGI. CDR3 length: 13 amino acids. CDR3 region: CASSQGSNQPQHF.

CDR3 sequence: CASIQMSAETEAFF. V and J are TRBV7-9 and TRBJ1-1. CDR1 and CDR2 (germline): SEHNR, FQNEAQ (reference sequence). This CDR3 is 14 amino acids long.

The V call is TRBV12-3 or TRBV12-4, the J call TRBJ2-6. The CDR3 runs to 17 residues. CDR3 sequence reads: CASSLSTSYSGANVLTF.

The genes are TRBV6-1 and TRBJ2-1. Germline V gives CDR1 MNHNS, CDR2 SASEGT. CDR3 length equals 12 residues. The CDR3 is CASSELGNEQFF.

The rearrangement joins TRBV15 to TRBJ1-1; without DNA, the TCRdb call of TRBD1 cannot be checked. The germline V gene has CDR1 LNHNV and CDR2 YYDKDF (reference sequence). The CDR3 is 17 amino acids. CDR3 sequence: CATSRKRDRAMSTEAFF. Looking up the rest from reference TRBV15 and TRBJ1-1 gives the full variable domain: DAMVIQNPRYQVTQFGKPVTLSCSQTLNHNVMYWYQQKSSQAPKLLFHYYDKDFNNEADTPDNFQSRRPNTSFCFLDIRSPGLGDTAMYLCATSRKRDRAMSTEAFFGQGTRLTVV.

The rearrangement links TRBV12-3 or TRBV12-4 to TRBJ1-3; TCRdb lists TRBD1, though no DNA is available to test this call. The CDR3 sequence is 12 residues long. CDR3 residues: CASSPEGESIYF.

The V call is TRBV7-9, the J call TRBJ2-7. Per germline, CDR1 SEHNR and CDR2 FQNEAQ (reference sequence). The CDR3 extends over 12 amino acids. The CDR3 region is CASSLNPYEQYF.

J is TRBJ1-1 and V is TRBV15. This CDR3 has 15 residues. From germline, CDR1 is LNHNV and CDR2 YYDKDF (reference sequence). The CDR3 sequence is CATSRDFGLNTEAFF. Filled out from reference TRBV15 and TRBJ1-1, the complete variable domain reads DAMVIQNPRYQVTQFGKPVTLSCSQTLNHNVMYWYQQKSSQAPKLLFHYYDKDFNNEADTPDNFQSRRPNTSFCFLDIRSPGLGDTAMYLCATSRDFGLNTEAFFGQGTRLTVV.

The chain joins TRBV18 to TRBJ2-7. The CDR3 spans 12 residues. CDR1 KGHSH and CDR2 LQKENI come from the germline V gene. The CDR3 loop reads CASSLANYEQYF.

This chain joins TRBV12-3 or TRBV12-4 and TRBJ2-5. The length of the CDR3 is 15 residues. CDR3 amino acids: CASSLIDVGWETQYF.

The rearrangement joins TRBV7-9 to TRBJ2-2; as DNA is missing, the TRBD1 call by TCRdb cannot be tested. Germline V gene data show CDR1 as SEHNR and CDR2 as FQNEAQ (reference sequence). This CDR3 contains 18 residues. The CDR3 sequence: CASIPPVWGPQNTGELFF.

The chain is built from TRBV28 and TRBJ1-1; the TCRdb call, TRBD1, lacks DNA for checking. Germline-derived CDR1 and CDR2 are MDHEN and SYDVKM. The CDR3 contains 12 residues. CDR3 loop: CASSEGSTEAFF.

The chain joins TRBV7-2 to TRBJ1-6; without DNA, the TCRdb call of TRBD1 cannot be checked. The V gene's germline CDR1 is SGHTA and CDR2 FQGNSA. The length of the CDR3 is 15 residues. The CDR3 region is CASSPRGGYNSPLHF.

This chain links TRBV7-9 with TRBJ2-7; TCRdb outputs TRBD2, but without DNA this stays unchecked. CDR3 size: 13 residues. The germline CDR1 and CDR2 sequences are SEHNR and FQNEAQ (reference sequence). CDR3: CASSDPPSHEQYF.

CDR3: CSVSEQGGYEQYF. The chain carries TRBV29-1 and TRBJ2-7; TCRdb reports TRBD1, a call that lacks DNA to check it against. The CDR3 is 13 amino acids. Per germline, CDR1 SQVTM and CDR2 ANQGSEA.

V is TRBV7-2 and J is TRBJ2-7; TCRdb's D call, TRBD1, is unchecked because there is no DNA. The germline gives CDR1 SGHTA, CDR2 FQGNSA. The CDR3 runs 19 residues. CDR3 loop: CASSFPKGLTGANSYEQYF.

The gene calls are TRBV20-1 and TRBJ1-2. Germline V gene sequence: CDR1 DFQATT, CDR2 SNEGSKA (reference sequence). CDR3 length equals 13 residues. This CDR3 reads CSARVAGNYGYTF.

V usage is TRBV6-2 or TRBV6-3 and J usage is TRBJ2-1; checking the TCRdb D call of TRBD2 is not possible without DNA. The CDR3 loop spans 20 amino acids. Germline V gene data show CDR1 as MNHEY and CDR2 as SVGEGT. CDR3 amino acids: CASSYSSAGPLTDKTHEQFF.